These 13 T cell receptor beta chains came from one sample sequenced in a study of OX40 agonist ivuxolimab in advanced cancers. TCRdb's copy holds only in-frame clones and misses some; the assay was immunoSEQ multiplex PCR. The data show about 120,000 clones, 80% to 90% seen once. This material consisted of CD4+ or CD8+ T cells sorted from blood, taken in a trial of the OX40 agonist ivuxolimab. These receptor sequences come from an adult with an advanced solid tumor such as melanoma, head and neck, liver or kidney cancer.

This rearrangement joins TRBV19 to TRBJ1-4; D ambiguous. The CDR3 extends over 14 amino acids. V shed 3 bases and J shed 3 bases, with 8 bases lying between them. CDR1 is LNHDA and CDR2 is SQIVND in the germline V gene (reference sequence). CDR3 DNA sequence: TGTGCCAGTAGTATCGCAGGCGCTAATGAAAAACTGTTTTTT. It encodes CASSIAGANEKLFF.

The rearrangement joins TRBV5-6 to TRBJ1-2; D gene unclear. The CDR3 is made up of 13 amino acids. V was trimmed by 0 bases and J by 7 bases, leaving 10 bases between them. The germline V gene encodes CDR1 SGHDT and CDR2 YYEEEE. CDR3 amino acids: CASSLGFQVGYTF. The CDR3 bases are TGTGCCAGCAGCTTGGGGTTCCAGGTTGGCTACACCTTC.

The chain links TRBV6-5 to TRBJ1-2; D is possibly TRBD1 (5 bases). The ends were cut back, 6 bases at V and 8 bases at J, with 16 bases in the middle. The CDR3 length is 13 residues. Germline CDR1 reads MNHEY; CDR2 reads SVGAGI. The CDR3 nucleotides read TGTGCCAGCAGCCCGTCAGGGCTTCGGGGCTACACCTTC. Translated, it gives CASSPSGLRGYTF.

V gene TRBV20-1 combines with J gene TRBJ2-7; TRBD1 aligns across 8 bases. V lost 6 bases, J lost 6 bases, and 4 bases stayed unmatched. This CDR3 is built from 11 residues. Germline CDR1 DFQATT, CDR2 SNEGSKA (reference sequence). The CDR3 bases are TGCAGTGCGCGGACAGGGCTCGAGCAGTACTTC. It specifies CSARTGLEQYF.

V and J are TRBV19 and TRBJ2-6; no reliable D call. The CDR3 spans 18 residues. Germline V gene data show CDR1 as LNHDA and CDR2 as SQIVND (reference sequence). Trimming stripped 3 bases from V and 0 bases from J, with 15 bases between. Here the CDR3 DNA reads TGTGCCAGTAGTATTCAAGGGTTGGCGGTCTCTGGGGCCAACGTCCTGACTTTC. It translates to CASSIQGLAVSGANVLTF.

This chain joins TRBV5-1 and TRBJ2-5; 8 nucleotides match TRBD1. V dropped 2 bases and J dropped 5; count of bases not matched to a gene: 11. This CDR3 is built from 16 residues. CDR1 SGHRS and CDR2 YFSETQ come from the germline V gene. CDR3 DNA: TGCGCCAGCAGCTTCTCTCCCCAGGGGGCGAGGGAGACCCAGTACTTC. It translates to CASSFSPQGARETQYF.

The rearrangement joins TRBV15 to TRBJ2-5; 11 bases match TRBD2. Per germline, CDR1 LNHNV and CDR2 YYDKDF (reference sequence). After removal of 3 bases from V and 2 bases from J, the junction contained 5 bases not matched to a gene. The CDR3 totals 16 residues. The CDR3 loop reads CATSRGTSGVQETQYF. For the CDR3, the DNA is TGTGCCACCAGCAGGGGGACTAGCGGTGTACAAGAGACCCAGTACTTC.

This clone was found a few times. The rearrangement uses TRBV20-1 and TRBJ1-1; D is uncertain. The V end lost 6 bases, the J end lost 1 base, and 6 bases lay between the germline ends. Germline V gene data show CDR1 as DFQATT and CDR2 as SNEGSKA (reference sequence). The CDR3 loop spans 11 amino acids. The CDR3 here is CSAPQNTEAFF. The CDR3 DNA follows: TGCAGTGCACCTCAGAACACTGAAGCTTTCTTT.

The rearrangement uses TRBV6-1 and TRBJ2-3; 11 positions match TRBD2. Germline V gene sequence: CDR1 MNHNS, CDR2 SASEGT. This CDR3 region has 15 residues. V lost 6 bases and J lost 2; bases outside the gene matches: 4. CDR3 in amino acids: CASRPTSGVTDTQYF. In DNA form, the CDR3 reads TGTGCCAGCAGACCGACTAGCGGGGTCACAGATACGCAGTATTTT.

J is TRBJ2-5 and V is TRBV19; 12 nucleotides agree with TRBD2. J lost 0 bases, V lost 5 bases, and 7 bases had no gene match. This CDR3 has 17 amino acids. Looked up from germline, CDR1 is LNHDA and CDR2 is SQIVND (reference sequence). The CDR3 is CASSSRGLAGHQETQYF. In DNA form, the CDR3 reads TGTGCCAGTAGTTCCCGCGGACTAGCGGGACACCAAGAGACCCAGTACTTC.

The CDR3 spells CASSNRDRGRANEKLFF. In DNA, the CDR3 is TGTGCCAGCAGCAACCGGGACAGGGGGCGTGCTAATGAAAAACTGTTTTTT. The rearrangement joins TRBV16 to TRBJ1-4; 12 nucleotides agree with TRBD1. CDR1 KGHSY and CDR2 FQNENV come from the germline V gene. The CDR3 has 17 amino acids. V was clipped by 5 bases and J by 3 bases; unmatched bases: 7.

The CDR3 DNA reads TGTGCCAGCAGACAACAGGGGGAGACCCAGTACTTC. Its protein is CASRQQGETQYF. This chain joins TRBV7-2 and TRBJ2-5; TRBD1 matches at 7 bases. Per germline, CDR1 SGHTA and CDR2 FQGNSA. This CDR3 region has 12 residues. V shed 6 bases, J shed 5 bases, and the junction held 3 bases outside the gene matches.

The chain is built from TRBV27 and TRBJ2-7; D perhaps matches TRBD2 (5 bases). The CDR3 loop spans 14 amino acids. V was shortened by 5 bases and J by 0 bases, with 11 bases between the two germline ends. Germline loops: CDR1 MNHEY, CDR2 SMNVEV (reference sequence). Written as DNA, the CDR3 is TGTGCCAGCAGTCGAGGACTCGTCTCCTACGAGCAGTACTTC. Protein product: CASSRGLVSYEQYF.